This TCR beta chain stems from a study of shared clonotypes between healthy human individuals (TCRdb year 2020). At the level of the whole study: The cohort comprised two women and a few men aged 18 to 49 years. To increase sequencing depth and limit assay-specific biases, TCR repertoire library preparation and sequencing were carried out by different laboratories using diverse techniques. Leukapheresis yielded between about 0.85 and 10 billion PBMCs per donor. Blood TCR repertoires of about 5 healthy adults were deeply sequenced to estimate repertoire size and the extent of clonotype sharing between individuals. Per donor, three plates each were used for CD4 naive and CD4 memory, two for CD8 naive, and one for CD8 memory. The paper's findings and limits, for the study overall: Incomplete sequencing was indicated by rarefaction of sorted-subset datasets, despite the large sequencing depth. Compared with non-shared clonotypes, clonotypes shared by all four sorted-subset donors had higher generation probabilities. Pairwise subsampling indicated that sequencing depth was expected to affect the degree of clonotype sharing among donors. When a handful of donors were compared, the shared fraction of clonotypes was roughly 4.8% for naive CD4, 3% to 4% for naive CD8, 2% to 2.5% for memory CD4, and less than 0.5% for memory CD8. Only blood was sampled, and tissue TCR repertoires likely differ from those in blood. Naive subsets generally had larger estimated clonotype richness than memory subsets did. Because the study included a small number of donors, the genetic and exposure-history diversity represented was limited.

Healthy HIV-negative adults with no recently reported acute infections or vaccinations were included as donors. All donors were Caucasian adults living in Nashville, Tennessee, USA. CD4+ T cells were enriched by magnetic negative selection; naive cells were then positively selected on CD45RA, and the negative fraction formed the memory subset. Blood was obtained by leukapheresis, after which PBMCs were separated by Ficoll-Histopaque density gradient centrifugation and cryopreserved in liquid nitrogen vapor phase. Analytical flow cytometry was used to check the purity and quantity of every magnetically sorted T cell population. Each sorted fraction had its genomic DNA isolated and then quantified by UV absorbance on a Nanodrop 2000c. Trimming removed 1 base from V and 1 base from J, leaving 14 bases between the germline ends. The CDR1 and CDR2 encoded by the germline V gene are MGHDK and SYGVNS. CDR3 length: 17 amino acids, cysteine to phenylalanine. The retained sequence is limited to the CDR3, 51 bases, with the frame set at the first base.

Turning to this clone: No cognate antigen has been identified for it. Within one base of it there is no much larger clone, and no base qualities were kept.

Using the deep immunoSEQ assay, multiplex PCR amplified TCR CDR3 regions from genomic DNA. For each cell subset, the extracted genomic DNA was distributed evenly across all wells of several immunoSEQ 96-well plates, and each plate served as one replicate. Each replicate PCR for sorted subsets received roughly 200 ng genomic DNA, equal to roughly 30,000 T cell genomes. Purified libraries were quantified with a Qubit 3.0 fluorometer, sized on a Bioanalyzer 2100, and re-quantified with the KAPA Library Quantification kit. A separate single-read 150-cycle Illumina NextSeq 550 flow cell was used to sequence each immunoSEQ 96-well plate. The authors processed their data as follows. Because the immunoSEQ output included only junctional sequences and no quality scores, the filtering could not be the same as the filtering used for full-length reads. Sequences were annotated with PyIR, a Python wrapper for IgBLAST v1.9, and V/J genes and CDR3 were assigned using IMGT germline references. Reads were filtered out if the reads had weak V/J assignments (E-value above 1e-6), no CDR3, stop codons, out-of-frame junctions, or ambiguous translated residues. A V3J clonotype was defined by an identical inferred V gene, J gene, and CDR3 amino acid sequence. Percentage overlap between repertoires was computed as shared unique clonotypes divided by the size of the smaller repertoire. Three approaches were used to assess repertoire richness: RTK rarefaction, the Chao1 estimator, and Recon v2.1 estimates of unobserved clonotypes. OLGA was used to compute generation probabilities for all TCRbeta clonotypes that the gDNA method yielded from a few donors. The clones in this table, taken by TCRdb from immuneACCESS, are in-frame only. Not every clone is retained; where verified, under half of the shortfall comes from an unresolved V gene, and the cause of the rest is unknown. Clonal size and the V and J genes are those of that table, whereas D and trimming came from the DNA. This sample holds 2 million to 2.5 million clones; approximately 94% were observed only once. Approximately 0.13% of the sample is held by the ten biggest clonotypes.

This chain joins TRBV25-1 to TRBJ2-1, with TRBD2 tentatively as D gene (6 bases match). Sequences were obtained from naive CD4+ T cells sorted from blood. The meaning of the sample's cell subset or site label: CD45RA+ positively selected. The TCR sequence derives from a man aged 18 to 35 in good health. The bases read TGTGCCAGCAGTGAATTGATGGGGCTAGCGTCCTACAATGAGCAGTTCTTC. It specifies CASSELMGLASYNEQFF.